This TCR beta chain is from a study of early T cells in non-severe SARS-CoV-2 infection. Study context: Sequenced bulk RNA came from whole blood that was unsorted, and chains were unpaired.

Study conclusions and caveats: Matching with VDJdb favored anti-spike CD8 responses (missing private and CD4 specificities).

Unique molecular identifiers tagged individual cDNA molecules. In TCRdb, the 5' RACE reads were re-called with MiXCR into one record per CDR3 protein. The sample lists about 79,000 distinct CDR3 sequences, roughly 12% occurring once. This CDR3 has 15 amino acids. V lost 4 bases, J lost 0 bases, and 1 base stayed unmatched. Germline CDR1 SGHNT, CDR2 YENEEA. With regard to this clonotype: No antigen is known for it.

The clonotype was recovered from an adult who was a healthcare worker with PCR-confirmed SARS-CoV-2 infection or an uninfected control (not recorded which). Sequenced input: whole blood. The chain employs TRBV11-3 and TRBJ2-2, with 8 bases that match TRBD2. CDR3 sequence reads: CASSSGRANTGELFF. CDR3 DNA: TGTGCCAGCAGCTCCGGGAGGGCGAACACCGGGGAGCTGTTTTTT.